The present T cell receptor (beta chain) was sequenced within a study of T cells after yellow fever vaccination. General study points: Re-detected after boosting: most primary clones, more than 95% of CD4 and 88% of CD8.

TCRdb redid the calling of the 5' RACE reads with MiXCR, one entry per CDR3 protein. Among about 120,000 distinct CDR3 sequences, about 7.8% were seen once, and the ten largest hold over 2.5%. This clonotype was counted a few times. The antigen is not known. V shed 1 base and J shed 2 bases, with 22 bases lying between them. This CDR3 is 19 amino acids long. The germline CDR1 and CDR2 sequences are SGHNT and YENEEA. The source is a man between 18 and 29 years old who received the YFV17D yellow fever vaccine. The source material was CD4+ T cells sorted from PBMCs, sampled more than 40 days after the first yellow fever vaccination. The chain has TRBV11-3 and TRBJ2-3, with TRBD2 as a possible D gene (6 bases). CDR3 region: CASSLGILEGRHFTDTQYF. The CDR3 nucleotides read TGTGCCAGCAGCTTAGGGATCCTGGAGGGGAGACACTTCACAGATACGCAGTATTTT.